This T cell receptor (beta chain) was documented in a study of shared T cell receptors in the human thymus. The CDR3 is 14 residues long. CDR1 KGHSH and CDR2 LQKENI come from the germline V gene. V lost 3 bases to trimming and J lost 3 bases, with 10 bases between them. The data were produced by immunoSEQ multiplex PCR, yet TCRdb's version contains in-frame clones alone and is incomplete. The sample holds roughly 700,000 clones, over 75% seen once. This sample was shared with a second study, whose subject was human thymus T cells.

The receptor comes from a boy younger than two with a congenital heart defect. V usage is TRBV18 and J usage is TRBJ2-3; D unclear. The specimen was thymocytes. This CDR3 reads CASSPGWSTDTQYF. The CDR3 DNA reads as TGTGCCAGCTCACCGGGCTGGTCTACAGATACGCAGTATTTT.